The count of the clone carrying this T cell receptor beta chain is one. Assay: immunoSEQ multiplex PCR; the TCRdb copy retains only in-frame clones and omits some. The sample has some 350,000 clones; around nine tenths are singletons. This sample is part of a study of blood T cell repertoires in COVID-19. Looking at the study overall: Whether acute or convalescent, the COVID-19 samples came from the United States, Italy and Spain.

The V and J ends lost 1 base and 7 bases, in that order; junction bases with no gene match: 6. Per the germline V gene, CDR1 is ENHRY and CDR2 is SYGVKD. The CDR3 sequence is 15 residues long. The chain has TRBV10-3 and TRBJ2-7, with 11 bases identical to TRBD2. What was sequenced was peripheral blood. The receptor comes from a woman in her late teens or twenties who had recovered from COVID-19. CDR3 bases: TGTGCCATCAGTGAGTTTAGCGGGAGGGCCGAAGAGCAGTACGTC. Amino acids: CAISEFSGRAEEQYV.